These 18 T cell receptor beta chains share one sample of origin, sequenced in a study of early T cells in non-severe SARS-CoV-2 infection. TCRdb re-called the 5' RACE reads with MiXCR, one entry per CDR3 protein. This sample has about 52,000 distinct CDR3 sequences; roughly 12% occur once, and the top ten carry approximately 10%. Sequencing input: whole blood. The origin of the receptors is an adult who was a healthcare worker with PCR-confirmed SARS-CoV-2 infection or an uninfected control (not recorded which).

This clonotype appeared a few times. CDR3 in DNA: TGTGCCAGTAGTATGGCAGGGGGCAACTATGGCTACACCTTC. Translated, it gives CASSMAGGNYGYTF. The rearrangement uses TRBV19 and TRBJ1-2; 8 bases line up with TRBD1. V was pared by 3 bases and J by 2 bases, with 2 bases of the junction left unmatched. The CDR3 is 14 amino acids. Germline V lookup: CDR1 LNHDA, CDR2 SQIVND (reference sequence).

This chain uses TRBV4-1 with TRBJ1-5; D remains ambiguous. Germline V gives CDR1 MGHRA, CDR2 YSYEKL. CDR3 length equals 11 residues. V was shortened by 1 base and J by 7 bases, with 2 bases between the two germline ends. CDR3 loop: CASSQGQPQHF. CDR3 DNA: TGCGCCAGCAGCCAAGGCCAGCCCCAGCATTTT.

In its sample, this clonotype was seen many times. The J gene is TRBJ1-1, the V gene TRBV6-1; no definite D call. Trimming removed 6 bases at V and 4 bases at J, with 15 bases between. There are 14 residues in the CDR3. The V gene's germline CDR1 is MNHNS and CDR2 SASEGT. The CDR3 sequence: CASRSFGVFTEAFF. The CDR3 DNA reads TGTGCCAGCAGATCCTTTGGGGTCTTCACTGAAGCTTTCTTT.

The genes are TRBV10-2 and TRBJ2-1; tentative D call: TRBD2 (5 bases). This CDR3 contains 14 residues. V lost 4 bases and J 0 bases, leaving 7 bases between the germline ends. CDR1 is WSHSY, CDR2 SAAADI, per germline. The CDR3 spells CASSGTGSYNEQFF. In DNA form, the CDR3 reads TGCGCCAGCAGTGGGACTGGCTCCTACAATGAGCAGTTCTTC.

This chain uses TRBV6-6 with TRBJ2-5; a possible D gene is TRBD1 (5 bases). Looked up from germline, CDR1 is MNHNY and CDR2 is SVGAGI (reference sequence). Trimming took 5 bases from V and 4 from J, leaving 5 bases between them. The CDR3 spans 11 residues. CDR3 sequence (DNA): TGTGCCAGCAGTGGGGCAGAGACCCAGTACTTC. This sequence encodes CASSGAETQYF.

The rearrangement joins TRBV12-3 or TRBV12-4 to TRBJ1-5, with TRBD1 as a possible D gene (6 bases). This CDR3 region has 13 residues. V lost 1 base and J 5 bases, leaving 6 bases between the germline ends. The CDR3 sequence is CASSLDRDQPQHF. The CDR3 region has the DNA TGTGCCAGCAGTTTAGACAGGGATCAGCCCCAGCATTTT.

This clonotype has more than one count but fewer than ten. The chain carries TRBV5-4 and TRBJ2-6; D remains ambiguous. The ends were cut back, 6 bases at V and 0 bases at J, with 19 bases in the middle. This CDR3 spans 18 amino acids. Germline V CDR1 and CDR2: SGHNT, YYREEE (reference sequence). The CDR3 sequence: CASTPGRLFLSGANVLTF. The CDR3, as DNA: TGTGCCAGCACCCCCGGTAGATTATTTCTCTCTGGGGCCAACGTCCTGACTTTC.

V gene TRBV28 combines with J gene TRBJ2-1; TRBD2 matches 11 bases. The CDR3 has 14 residues. With 4 bases clipped from V and 8 bases from J, the junction kept 4 bases outside the gene matches. The germline CDR1 and CDR2 sequences are MDHEN and SYDVKM. The CDR3, as DNA: TGTGCCAGCAGTTCTAGCGGGAGGCGGGATGAGCAGTTCTTC. It is translated as CASSSSGRRDEQFF.

This clonotype was picked up a small number of times. The chain is built from TRBV5-5 and TRBJ2-2, with D possibly TRBD2 on 6 matching bases. The CDR3 extends over 16 amino acids. From germline, CDR1 is SGHKS and CDR2 YYEKEE (reference sequence). V was shortened by 0 bases and J by 5 bases, with 14 bases between the two germline ends. The CDR3: CASSLGLDLVTGELFF. Written as DNA, the CDR3 is TGTGCCAGCAGCTTGGGACTAGACTTAGTTACCGGGGAGCTGTTTTTT.

V usage is TRBV3-1 and J usage is TRBJ2-7; 9 bases match TRBD2. The germline CDR1 and CDR2 sequences are LGHDT and YNNKEL (reference sequence). With 5 bases clipped from V and 2 bases from J, the junction kept 13 bases outside the gene matches. This CDR3 is 17 amino acids long. The chain's CDR3 is CASSYSSGATTPYEQYF. CDR3 sequence (DNA): TGTGCCAGCAGCTACTCTAGCGGGGCAACGACTCCCTACGAGCAGTACTTC.

This clonotype was detected a few times. This sequence joins TRBV4-1 and TRBJ1-6, with 8 nucleotides matching TRBD1. The germline CDR1 and CDR2 sequences are MGHRA and YSYEKL. The ends lost 2 bases at V and 6 bases at J; junction bases unmatched: 6. The CDR3 loop spans 16 amino acids. The CDR3 spells CASSQWAGQVNSPLHF. DNA of the CDR3: TGCGCCAGCAGCCAATGGGCGGGACAGGTTAATTCACCCCTCCACTTT.

This clonotype was seen at least ten times. The chain recombines TRBV27 with TRBJ1-2; 7 bases are a match to TRBD1. CDR1 and CDR2 (germline): MNHEY, SMNVEV (reference sequence). The CDR3 consists of 13 residues. Trimming removed 5 bases from V and 7 bases from J; junction bases left unmatched: 7. CDR3 DNA: TGTGCCAGCAGTATACAGGGGCTTTTTGGCTACACCTTC. Amino acids: CASSIQGLFGYTF.

This clonotype was observed at least ten times. The chain combines TRBV6-1 with TRBJ2-1; TRBD2 aligns across 13 bases. The J segment lost 6 bases and the V segment lost 1 base, leaving 0 bases of the junction unmatched. The CDR3 runs 15 residues. The germline V gene has CDR1 MNHNS and CDR2 SASEGT. The CDR3 DNA reads as TGTGCCAGCAGTGAAGGGACTAGCGGGGGCAATGAGCAGTTCTTC. Encoded protein: CASSEGTSGGNEQFF.

V is TRBV2 and J is TRBJ1-1; no reliable D call. The V gene lost 7 bases and the J gene lost 3 bases, with 18 bases spanning the gap. The CDR3 covers 15 residues. CDR1 is SNHLY and CDR2 is FYNNEI in the germline V gene. This chain's CDR3 is CASTGPLQRDTEAFF. CDR3 nucleotides: TGTGCCAGCACCGGACCTCTCCAAAGGGACACTGAAGCTTTCTTT.

This clonotype has only a few counts. The chain uses TRBV7-2 and TRBJ2-7; TRBD2 matches at 11 bases. Looked up from germline, CDR1 is SGHTA and CDR2 is FQGNSA. V gave up 0 bases and J gave up 2 bases; unmatched junction bases: 0. The CDR3 contains 15 residues. The CDR3 reads CASSLALAGAYEQYF. The CDR3 DNA follows: TGTGCCAGCAGCTTAGCACTAGCGGGAGCCTACGAGCAGTACTTC.

The rearrangement links TRBV5-1 to TRBJ2-7; TRBD2 matches at 7 bases. Germline V lookup: CDR1 SGHRS, CDR2 YFSETQ. The CDR3 consists of 13 residues. With V trimmed by 7 bases and J by 3 bases, 7 bases remained unmatched. CDR3 nucleotides: TGCGCCAGCTCAACTAGCGTCGGCTACGAGCAGTACTTC. Translation gives CASSTSVGYEQYF.

The chain recombines TRBV5-1 with TRBJ2-1; the match to TRBD2 covers 8 bases. The CDR3 has 15 amino acids. V was pared by 5 bases and J by 5 bases, with 9 bases of the junction left unmatched. Germline V gene lookup returns CDR1 SGHRS and CDR2 YFSETQ. CDR3 protein: CASSSGTRLNNEQFF. The CDR3 DNA sequence: TGCGCCAGCAGTTCCGGGACTAGGCTCAACAATGAGCAGTTCTTC.

V and J are TRBV3-1 and TRBJ2-4, with 9 positions matching TRBD1. This CDR3 spans 14 amino acids. Trimming removed 6 bases from V and 6 bases from J; junction bases left unmatched: 6. From germline, CDR1 is LGHDT and CDR2 YNNKEL (reference sequence). The CDR3 loop reads CASSPQGAGNIQYF. Written as DNA, the CDR3 is TGTGCCAGCAGTCCACAGGGGGCGGGAAACATTCAGTACTTC.